These 9 T cell receptor beta chains were all obtained from the same sample, sequenced in a study of cytomegalovirus exposure and HLA in healthy donors. Researchers ran the PCR with 60 Vbeta and 13 Jbeta primers. Using immunoSEQ multiplex PCR, the repertoire was profiled, and TCRdb retains in-frame clones only, with some absent. Counted here are about 150,000 clones, 73% occurring once; the ten biggest clones make up approximately 1.6%. The sequenced sample consisted of PBMCs. These receptors were taken from a woman aged 18-35 years in good health and CMV-seronegative.

The rearrangement uses TRBV5-6 and TRBJ1-4; tentatively, D is TRBD1 (5 bases). The germline V and J ends were trimmed by 7 bases and 3 bases, with 13 bases remaining between them. This CDR3 spans 14 amino acids. CDR1 and CDR2 from the germline V gene are SGHDT and YYEEEE. The CDR3 nucleotides are TGTGCCAGCTCTCGCGGGACCCCTAATGAAAAACTGTTTTTT. The encoded protein is CASSRGTPNEKLFF.

This rearrangement joins TRBV7-9 to TRBJ2-1, with 7 positions matching TRBD1. CDR3 length: 14 amino acids. V shed 3 bases and J 3 bases; nucleotides not matched to a gene: 2. Germline V gene sequence: CDR1 SEHNR, CDR2 FQNEAQ (reference sequence). The CDR3 DNA reads TGTGCCAGCAGCTTCCGGGACAGCTACAATGAGCAGTTCTTC. This codes for CASSFRDSYNEQFF.

Worth noting for this clone: A junction boundary mismatches the germline segment, possibly from a read error. The V call is TRBV5-5, the J call TRBJ1-4; TRBD1 matches 8 bases. There are 13 residues in the CDR3. The germline CDR1 and CDR2 sequences are SGHKS and YYEKEE (reference sequence). Here the CDR3 reads CASSVPRDRPFLF. In DNA, the CDR3 is TGTGCCAGCAGCGTACCTCGGGACAGGCCATTCCTCTTT. Together with reference TRBV5-5 and TRBJ1-4, the CDR3 gives the full variable domain: DAGVTQSPTHLIKTRGQQVTLRCSPISGHKSVSWYQQVLGQGPQFIFQYYEKEERGRGNFPDRFSARQFPNYSSELNVNALLLGDSALYLCASSVPRDRPFLFGSGTQLSVL.

In nucleotides, the CDR3 is TGTGCCAGCAGTTTATTCGGCCTGGAGGAAGATACGCAGTATTTT. This gives the protein CASSLFGLEEDTQYF. This sequence joins TRBV27 and TRBJ2-3, with D possibly TRBD2 on 5 matching bases. Germline lookup yields CDR1 MNHEY and CDR2 SMNVEV (reference sequence). Trimming shortened V by 1 base and J by 5 bases, and 13 bases separated the two germline ends. The CDR3 has 15 amino acids.

This clone has a handful of counts. The CDR3 sequence: CASSSGLAGGFEQFF. CDR3 nucleotide sequence: TGTGCCAGCAGTTCGGGACTAGCGGGAGGTTTTGAGCAGTTCTTC. The chain uses TRBV6-5 and TRBJ2-1; the match to TRBD2 covers 15 bases. Germline V CDR1 and CDR2: MNHEY, SVGAGI. This CDR3 has 15 amino acids. The V gene end was trimmed by 4 bases and the J gene end by 9 bases; junction bases not matched to a gene: 4.

This clone was detected only a few times. The chain has TRBV21-1 and TRBJ1-1; the table's D call of TRBD1 was not tested on the DNA. TRBV21-1 is deemed a pseudogene. This CDR3 comprises 15 residues. CDR3 loop: CASRPRGRLDTEAFF. CDR3 nucleotide sequence: TGTGCCAGCAGGCCTAGGGGGCGTTTGGACACTGAAGCTTTCTTT.

V usage is TRBV9 and J usage is TRBJ2-5; 7 nucleotides line up with TRBD2. The CDR3 extends over 15 amino acids. After removal of 0 bases from V and 5 bases from J, the junction contained 7 bases not matched to a gene. The V gene's germline CDR1 is SGDLS and CDR2 YYNGEE. The DNA of the CDR3 is TGTGCCAGCAGCGTAGCCCTGGGGGGGTTGGAGACCCAGTACTTC. Translating gives CASSVALGGLETQYF.

The chain links TRBV19 to TRBJ2-1; perhaps TRBD1 as D (6 bases). The CDR3 is made up of 15 amino acids. CDR1 and CDR2 (germline): LNHDA, SQIVND (reference sequence). Trimming stripped 3 bases from V and 6 bases from J, with 15 bases between. CDR3: CASSMGRGTGNEQFF. The CDR3 DNA reads TGTGCCAGTAGTATGGGCAGGGGAACGGGCAATGAGCAGTTCTTC.

V is TRBV12-1 and J is TRBJ1-4; the table gives TRBD1 as D, unverified against the DNA. TRBV12-1 is listed as a pseudogene. This CDR3 is built from 15 residues. The CDR3 sequence: CANPGQAFDREKLFF. The CDR3, as DNA: TGTGCCAACCCGGGACAGGCATTTGATCGCGAAAAACTGTTTTTT.